This T cell receptor beta chain emerged from a study of blood T cell repertoires in COVID-19. Overall study context: Sample material is recorded as cDNA or gDNA derived from T cells, B-cell-depleted T cells, or PBMCs.

Trimming took 4 bases from V and 1 from J; bases not matched to a gene: 7. The CDR3 is 17 amino acids. The germline gives CDR1 SGHRS, CDR2 YFSETQ. Authors' methods: How many nucleated cells were present was estimated from reference gene primer amplification. Clones were read by immunoSEQ multiplex PCR, and TCRdb kept only the in-frame ones, dropping some. That table gives V, J and clone size, and the DNA gave D and trimming. The data show about 170,000 clones, with around 86% seen just once and around 6.5% held by the top ten. What was sequenced was peripheral blood. The sequence was collected from a woman over 75 in a cohort sampled during active or convalescent COVID-19. This chain uses TRBV5-1 with TRBJ1-3; 11 positions agree with TRBD1. The CDR3 nucleotides are TGCGCCAGCAGCCCCGGGACAGGGGGATATTCTGGAAACACCATATATTTT. Translating it yields CASSPGTGGYSGNTIYF.